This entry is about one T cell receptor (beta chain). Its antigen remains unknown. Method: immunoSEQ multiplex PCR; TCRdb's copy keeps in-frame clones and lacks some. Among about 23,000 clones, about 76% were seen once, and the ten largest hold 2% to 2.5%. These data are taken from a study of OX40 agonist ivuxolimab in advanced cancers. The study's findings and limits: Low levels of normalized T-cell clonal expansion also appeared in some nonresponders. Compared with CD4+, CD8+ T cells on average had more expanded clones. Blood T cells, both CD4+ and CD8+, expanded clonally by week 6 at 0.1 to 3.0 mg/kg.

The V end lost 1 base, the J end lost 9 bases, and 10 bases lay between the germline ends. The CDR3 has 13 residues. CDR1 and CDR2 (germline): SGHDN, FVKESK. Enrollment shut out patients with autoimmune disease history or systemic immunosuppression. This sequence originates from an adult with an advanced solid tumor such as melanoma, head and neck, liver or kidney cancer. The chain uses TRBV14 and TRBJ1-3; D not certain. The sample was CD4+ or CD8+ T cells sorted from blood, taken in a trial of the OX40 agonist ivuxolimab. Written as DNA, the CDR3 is TGTGCCAGCAGCCAAGCGGGGTCAGGCACCATATATTTT. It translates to CASSQAGSGTIYF.